A single sample gave rise to the 14 T cell receptor beta chains below, sequenced in a study of T cells in Graves' hyperthyroidism and ophthalmopathy. The investigators amplified TCR beta CDR3 regions from RNA transcripts. The HTBI primer set drove a first-round RT-PCR of the TCR CDR3. Using its own MiXCR run on the multiplex PCR reads, TCRdb lists one record per CDR3 protein. The repertoire includes about 420,000 distinct CDR3 sequences, around 16% of them detected once, and roughly 15% sits in the top ten. Sequencing was carried out using blood. The receptors originated from a woman in her late teens or twenties with Graves' hyperthyroidism.

The sample holds many counts of this clonotype. The chain recombines TRBV7-9 with TRBJ2-3; perhaps D is TRBD1 or TRBD2 (5 bases each). The germline V and J ends were trimmed by 1 base and 4 bases, with 15 bases remaining between them. CDR3 length equals 16 residues. The germline V gene encodes CDR1 SEHNR and CDR2 FQNEAQ (reference sequence). For the CDR3, the DNA is TGTGCCAGCAGCTTAGTCGAGGGGCGAATACCAGATACGCAGTATTTT. Its protein is CASSLVEGRIPDTQYF.

For this clonotype: Its ends do not fully match the called genes, so a read error is possible. V and J are TRBV4-1 and TRBJ1-2; D possibly corresponds to TRBD1 (6 bases). Looked up from germline, CDR1 is MGHRA and CDR2 is YSYEKL. CDR3 length: 16 residues. CDR3 region: CASSQDEAGAKYVYTF. CDR3 DNA: TGCGCCAGCAGCCAAGATGAGGCAGGGGCCAAATATGTCTACACCTTC.

This clonotype was picked up many times. V is TRBV18 and J is TRBJ2-7, with 8 bases identical to TRBD2. Germline lookup yields CDR1 KGHSH and CDR2 LQKENI. Trimming cost V 3 bases and J 3 bases; bases outside gene matches: 10. There are 16 residues in the CDR3. The CDR3 spells CASSPDPSSGNYEQYF. The CDR3 region has the DNA TGTGCCAGCTCACCGGATCCGAGTAGCGGGAACTACGAGCAGTACTTC.

This clonotype was observed a handful of times. The V gene is TRBV12-5, the J gene TRBJ1-6; TRBD1 matches 9 bases. J gave up 10 bases and V 3 bases, and 7 bases lay outside the gene matches. The CDR3 runs 15 residues. Germline values: CDR1 LGHNT, CDR2 FRNRAP. DNA for the CDR3: TGTGCTAGTGGTTTCCCCGACAGGGGGAGGTCACCCCTCCACTTT. Translated, it gives CASGFPDRGRSPLHF. Full variable domain (rest looked up from reference TRBV12-5 and TRBJ1-6): DARVTQTPRHKVTEMGQEVTMRCQPILGHNTVFWYRQTMMQGLELLAYFRNRAPLDDSGMPKDRFSAEMPDATLATLKIQPSEPRDSAVYFCASGFPDRGRSPLHFGNGTRLTVT.

The V call is TRBV6-1, the J call TRBJ1-6, with a weak D call TRBD1 (6 bases). Trimming pared 8 bases from V and 7 bases from J, leaving 12 bases between. This CDR3 has 13 amino acids. Germline V CDR1 and CDR2: MNHNS, SASEGT. The CDR3, as DNA: TGTGCCAGCTATGGACAGAAAAATTCACCCCTCCACTTT. Translation: CASYGQKNSPLHF.

The table lists this clonotype with a few counts. V usage is TRBV19 and J usage is TRBJ2-1; no clear D gene. The CDR3 spans 13 residues. Germline assignment: CDR1 LNHDA and CDR2 SQIVND (reference sequence). V dropped 2 bases and J dropped 9 bases, with 11 bases sitting between them. CDR3 region: CASSISPGGEQFF. CDR3 in DNA: TGTGCCAGTAGTATAAGCCCAGGTGGTGAGCAGTTCTTC.

This clonotype appeared many times. This chain joins TRBV7-9 and TRBJ2-5; D perhaps matches TRBD1 (6 bases). V was cut by 5 bases and J by 5 bases, with 21 bases left in between. Looked up from germline, CDR1 is SEHNR and CDR2 is FQNEAQ (reference sequence). The CDR3 extends over 16 amino acids. CDR3 coding DNA: TGTGCCAGCAGCCCGCCGGACAGAGGGAAAGAGGAGACCCAGTACTTC. It yields the protein CASSPPDRGKEETQYF.

This clonotype appeared a few times. The chain links TRBV7-6 to TRBJ1-1; TRBD1 agrees at 11 bases. Germline CDR1 and CDR2: SGHVS and FNYEAQ. The CDR3 runs to 14 residues. With V trimmed by 5 bases and J by 4 bases, 3 bases remained unmatched. The CDR3 region has the DNA TGTGCCAGCAGCGGGACAGGGGGAAGCACTGAAGCTTTCTTT. It translates to CASSGTGGSTEAFF.

This clonotype was observed a few times. The chain carries TRBV7-8 and TRBJ2-1; 15 positions match TRBD2. In germline, CDR1 is SGHVS, CDR2 FQNEAQ. The CDR3 totals 19 residues. Trimming removed 5 bases from V and 1 base from J; junction bases left unmatched: 9. The CDR3 here is CASSQRPGLAGGSYNEQFF. CDR3 DNA: TGTGCCAGCAGCCAACGGCCGGGACTAGCGGGGGGATCCTACAATGAGCAGTTCTTC.

This clonotype appeared a single time. J is TRBJ2-5 and V is TRBV4-3, with 8 bases that match TRBD2. J lost 2 bases, V lost 1 base, and 6 bases had no gene match. CDR1 LGHNA and CDR2 YSLEER come from the germline V gene. This CDR3 contains 16 residues. For the CDR3, the DNA is TGCGCCAGCAGCCAAGGGGGGAGCGGGGGACAAGAGACCCAGTACTTC. Residues: CASSQGGSGGQETQYF.

This clonotype was counted a single time. In nucleotides, the CDR3 is TGTGCCAGCACTTTACGAGAGACTAGCGGATACGAGCAGTTCTTC. This translates into CASTLRETSGYEQFF. The genes are TRBV6-2 or TRBV6-3 and TRBJ2-7, with 9 bases aligning to TRBD2. The DNA end lines up better with TRBJ2-1; the J call may be wrong. Germline V gives CDR1 MNHEY, CDR2 SVGEGT. CDR3 length: 15 amino acids.

This clonotype was found a few times. V and J are TRBV20-1 and TRBJ1-5, with a weak D call TRBD1 (6 bases). Trimming took 4 bases from V and 4 from J, leaving 8 bases between them. The CDR3 loop spans 12 amino acids. Germline-derived CDR1 and CDR2 are DFQATT and SNEGSKA (reference sequence). The CDR3 nucleotides are TGCAGTGCTACTACAGGGAATCAGCCCCAGCATTTT. As protein: CSATTGNQPQHF.

The chain couples TRBV14 to TRBJ2-7; no definite D call. Trimming removed 4 bases at V and 2 bases at J, with 9 bases between. The CDR3 is made up of 13 amino acids. CDR1 is SGHDN, CDR2 FVKESK, per germline. In DNA form, the CDR3 reads TGTGCCAGCAGCCCCGGGCTACCCTACGAGCAGTACTTC. Translated: CASSPGLPYEQYF.

The rearrangement joins TRBV5-8 to TRBJ2-3; 9 positions agree with TRBD2. With V trimmed by 4 bases and J by 1 base, 7 bases remained unmatched. The CDR3 is 16 amino acids. The germline V gene has CDR1 SGHTS and CDR2 YDEGEE. CDR3 nucleotides: TGTGCCAGCAGCCCGGGACTAGCCTACGGCACAGATACGCAGTATTTT. This gives the protein CASSPGLAYGTDTQYF.